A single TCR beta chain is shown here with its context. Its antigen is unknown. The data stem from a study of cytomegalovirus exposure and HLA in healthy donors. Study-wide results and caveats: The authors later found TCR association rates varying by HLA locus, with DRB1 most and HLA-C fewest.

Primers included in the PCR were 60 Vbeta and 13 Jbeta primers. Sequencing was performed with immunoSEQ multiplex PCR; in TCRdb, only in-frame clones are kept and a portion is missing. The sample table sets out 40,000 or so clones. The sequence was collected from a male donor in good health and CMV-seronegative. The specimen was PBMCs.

The CDR3 nucleotides are TGTGCCAGCAGCCCAGGGGAAAATGAAAAACTGTTTTTT. Its protein product is CASSPGENEKLFF. V usage is TRBV6-4 and J usage is TRBJ1-4; possible D gene TRBD1, 6 bases. This CDR3 region has 13 residues. Trimming stripped 6 bases from V and 5 bases from J, with 10 bases between. Germline assignment: CDR1 MRHNA and CDR2 SNTAGT.